This T cell receptor beta chain was identified during a study of control samples from healthy donors and cancer patients. Here immunoSEQ multiplex PCR was the method, and the copy in TCRdb shows in-frame clones only, minus some. The table has about 120,000 clones, about 89% seen once. Sample: blood. This clonotype was obtained from a man aged 45-65 years in good health.

This chain's CDR3 is CASSFRGPVNQPQHF. CDR3 nucleotide sequence: TGTGCCAGCAGCTTTAGGGGGCCAGTCAATCAGCCCCAGCATTTT. V usage is TRBV7-7 and J usage is TRBJ1-5, with 7 bases matching TRBD1. The CDR3 length is 15 residues. After removal of 3 bases from V and 3 bases from J, the junction contained 5 bases not matched to a gene. CDR1 is SSHAT and CDR2 is FNYEAQ in the germline V gene (reference sequence).